A selection of T cell receptor beta chains follows, all from one sample in a study of T cell responses to AZD1222 COVID-19 vaccine. Libraries were prepared by immunoSEQ multiplex PCR; TCRdb keeps only in-frame clonotypes and omits some of them. The data hold roughly 76,000 clones, with roughly 90% observed a single time. This specimen consisted of peripheral blood, obtained on day 0 of AZD1222 vaccination. Source of these receptors: an adult in good health. The CDR3 runs from the conserved cysteine through the conserved F or W. D genes are given only for firm matches. Size is omitted from some rows. Given values are once, few, many or a class for expanded clones.

clone_size j_call v_call d_call cdr3_nt cdr3_aa
. TRBJ2-2 TRBV4-1 . TGCGCCAGCAGTCGCCGGGACTGGGACACCGGGGAGCTGTTTTTT CASSRRDWDTGELFF
. TRBJ2-1 TRBV9 TRBD2 TGTGCCAGCAGCGACGTGGGGCTAGCGGGAGTTGGTGAGCAGTTCTTC CASSDVGLAGVGEQFF
. TRBJ1-2 TRBV18 . TGTGCCAGCTCACCCGGGGAGGGCTACACCTTC CASSPGEGYTF
. TRBJ1-1 TRBV18 . TGTGCCAGCTCACAGGGACAGAACACTGAAGCTTTCTTT CASSQGQNTEAFF
few TRBJ2-5 TRBV5-4 . TGTGCCAGCAGTTCCCTTGGCCTCCGAGAGACCCAGTACTTC CASSSLGLRETQYF
. TRBJ2-5 TRBV5-1 . TGCGCCAGCAGCTTGCTTCAGGAAGAGACCCAGTACTTC CASSLLQEETQYF
. TRBJ2-1 TRBV2 . TGTGCCAGCAGTGTGAGAGGGAAGGCCCACAATGAGCAGTTCTTC CASSVRGKAHNEQFF
. TRBJ2-6 TRBV5-4 TRBD1 TGTGCCAGCAGCTTACAGGGGACTGGGGCCAACGTCCTGACTTTC CASSLQGTGANVLTF
. TRBJ2-3 TRBV19 TRBD1 TGTGCCAGTAGTCCCGACAGGGACGAGGGAGCAGATACGCAGTATTTT CASSPDRDEGADTQYF
. TRBJ1-5 TRBV19 . TGTGCCAGTAGTTGGCTTGGACAGCCCCAGCATTTT CASSWLGQPQHF
. TRBJ1-2 TRBV11-2 . TGTGCCAGCAGCTTAGATCACGGCCCAACCCATGGCTACACCTTC CASSLDHGPTHGYTF
. TRBJ2-5 TRBV10-2 . TGCGCCAGCCGTTTTTCAGGGCCTCGAGAGACCCAGTACTTC CASRFSGPRETQYF
. TRBJ2-1 TRBV5-1 TRBD2 TGCGCCAGCAGCCCGGGACTAGCCTACAATGAGCAGTTCTTC CASSPGLAYNEQFF
. TRBJ1-1 TRBV5-1 . TGCGCCAGCAGCTTGTCGGACACTGAAGCTTTCTTT CASSLSDTEAFF